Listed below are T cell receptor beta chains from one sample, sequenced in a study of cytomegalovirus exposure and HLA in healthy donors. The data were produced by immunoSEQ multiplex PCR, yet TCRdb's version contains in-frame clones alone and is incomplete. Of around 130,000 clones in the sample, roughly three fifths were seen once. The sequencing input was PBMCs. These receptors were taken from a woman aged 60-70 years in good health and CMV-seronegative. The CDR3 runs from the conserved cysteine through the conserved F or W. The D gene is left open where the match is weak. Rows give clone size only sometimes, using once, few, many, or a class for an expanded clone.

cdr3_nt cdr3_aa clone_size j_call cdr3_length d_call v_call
TGTGCCAGCAGTTTCCCAGGGGCTCGGGATACGCAGTATTTT CASSFPGARDTQYF NA TRBJ2-3 14 NA TRBV28
TGTGCCAGCAGCTCCCTCGGACCAGGGGCCGGGGAGCTGTTTTTT CASSSLGPGAGELFF NA TRBJ2-2 15 NA TRBV7-2
TGTGCCAGCAGTGAAGGGGGCAGGGGTATCGCCGGGGCCAACGTCCTGACTTTC CASSEGGRGIAGANVLTF NA TRBJ2-6 18 NA TRBV25-1
TGTGCCAGCAGCTTAGATCTGGGGGGGGGCCAAGAGACCCAGTACTTC CASSLDLGGGQETQYF NA TRBJ2-5 16 TRBD2 TRBV11-2
TGTGCCAGCAGTCCGGGGGACAGGGTGGATGAAAAACTGTTTTTT CASSPGDRVDEKLFF NA TRBJ1-4 15 TRBD1 TRBV28
TGTGCCAGCTCAACCGGGAACACTGAAGCTTTCTTT CASSTGNTEAFF NA TRBJ1-1 12 NA TRBV18
TGTGCCAGCTCACCATTCCCCGGTAGCTCCTACGAGCAGTACTTC CASSPFPGSSYEQYF once TRBJ2-7 15 NA TRBV18
TGTGCCAGCAGCTGGGGGACTAGCGGGGGGGCCCGGCAAGAGACCCAGTACTTC CASSWGTSGGARQETQYF NA TRBJ2-5 18 TRBD2 TRBV5-8
TGCGCCAGCGGGACAGGCGGGAGGGGCACAGATACGCAGTATTTT CASGTGGRGTDTQYF few TRBJ2-3 15 NA TRBV4-3
TGTGCCAGTACGACAGGGTTGAATCAGCCCCAGCATTTT CASTTGLNQPQHF NA TRBJ1-5 13 TRBD1 TRBV19
TGTGCCAGTAGTATAGGGGGGACAGGGCTCAATCAGCCCCAGCATTTT CASSIGGTGLNQPQHF few TRBJ1-5 16 TRBD1 TRBV19
TGCGCCAGCAGCTTGGTGGCGGGGGCCAACAATGAGCAGTTCTTC CASSLVAGANNEQFF once TRBJ2-1 15 NA TRBV5-1
TGTGCCACCAGCAGAGGTGGGACCGGGAGACAGTTCTTC CATSRGGTGRQFF NA TRBJ2-1 13 NA TRBV15
TGTGCCAGCAGCCTGCCGGGACAGGGTCGAGAGACCCAGTACTTC CASSLPGQGRETQYF once TRBJ2-5 15 TRBD1 TRBV7-2
TGTGCCAGCAGCTTAGCGGGCTCCTACAATGAGCAGTTCTTC CASSLAGSYNEQFF NA TRBJ2-1 14 NA TRBV11-2
TGTGCCAGCAGCTTCGGTAGCCATAGCAATCAGCCCCAGCATTTT CASSFGSHSNQPQHF NA TRBJ1-5 15 NA TRBV5-8
TGTGCCAGCAGCCCCTCCGGGGTATTCGGCTACACCTTC CASSPSGVFGYTF NA TRBJ1-2 13 NA TRBV7-2
TGTGCCAGCAGCGTAGACGGCGGGACGGCCTATGGCTACACCTTC CASSVDGGTAYGYTF NA TRBJ1-2 15 NA TRBV9
TGTGCCATCAGTGAGTCCTTAGCGGGGGACTTTTACGAGCAGTACTTC CAISESLAGDFYEQYF NA TRBJ2-7 16 TRBD2 TRBV10-3
TGCGCCAGCAGCAACCGACAGGGGATTGCCTACGAGCAGTACTTC CASSNRQGIAYEQYF few TRBJ2-7 15 TRBD1 TRBV4-3
TGTGCCAGCAGCCAAGACGAACATGCGGTTGGGCCCCAGCATTTT CASSQDEHAVGPQHF few TRBJ1-5 15 NA TRBV4-2
TGCAGCGTTCCTATAAGGGGGTATAGCAATCAGCCCCAGCATTTT CSVPIRGYSNQPQHF NA TRBJ1-5 15 NA TRBV29-1
TGTTCCAGCACCCCACAGGGAAAGGGTTATGGCTACACCTTC CSSTPQGKGYGYTF few TRBJ1-2 14 NA TRBV7-9
TGCGCCAGCAGTGAGTTACGACAGGGGGAGTATGGCTACACCTTC CASSELRQGEYGYTF NA TRBJ1-2 15 TRBD1 TRBV10-1
TGTGCCAGCAGCTTAGCGCTGGCGGAGGGTAATCTATATGGCTACACCTTC CASSLALAEGNLYGYTF NA TRBJ1-2 17 NA TRBV7-2
TGCGCCAGCAGCTTAAGGACTAGCGGGGACACAGATACGCAGTATTTT CASSLRTSGDTDTQYF once TRBJ2-3 16 TRBD2 TRBV5-1
TGTGCCAGCAGCGTAGTGGGGCAGAGGAACACCGGGGAGCTGTTTTTT CASSVVGQRNTGELFF once TRBJ2-2 16 NA TRBV9
TGCAGCGCCGTTAGGCGGGGGAAAAATGAGCAGTTCTTC CSAVRRGKNEQFF NA TRBJ2-1 13 TRBD2 TRBV29-1
TGTGCCAGCAGCCCCCCCGCCCAGGGGGCTGAAGCTTTCTTT CASSPPAQGAEAFF few TRBJ1-1 14 TRBD1 TRBV7-9
TGTGCCAGTAGTACTTTGGCAGGCAAGGAAAAACTGTTTTTT CASSTLAGKEKLFF once TRBJ1-4 14 NA TRBV19
TGCGCCAGCAGCCTGGGACCTGGGAGCAATGAGCAGTTCTTC CASSLGPGSNEQFF NA TRBJ2-1 14 NA TRBV5-1
TGCGCCAGCAGCTCACCCAGGGGGCAGTCCTACGAGCAGTACTTC CASSSPRGQSYEQYF NA TRBJ2-7 15 TRBD1 TRBV5-1
TGTGCCAGCAGTGGACGCGTCGGGACTAGTAGCGAGCAGTACTTC CASSGRVGTSSEQYF NA TRBJ2-7 15 TRBD2 TRBV2
TGTGCCATCAGTGACGAGCGGGAGCCAGATACGCAGTATTTT CAISDEREPDTQYF NA TRBJ2-3 14 TRBD2 TRBV10-3
TGTGCCAGCAGCTTTTCGGGGGTGGGCACCGGGGAGCTGTTTTTT CASSFSGVGTGELFF few TRBJ2-2 15 NA TRBV5-4
TGTGCCTGCAAGGCGGGCGCCCGTAGTCAGCCCCAGCATTTT CACKAGARSQPQHF NA TRBJ1-5 14 NA TRBV6-5
TGTGCCAGCAGTTACTCCGGGCGGGGGCAGACCCAGTACTTC CASSYSGRGQTQYF NA TRBJ2-5 14 NA TRBV6-5
TGTGCCAGCAGCCCCTCGCCGGCTAGCGGGACTGGGGAGCAGTTCTTC CASSPSPASGTGEQFF NA TRBJ2-1 16 TRBD2 TRBV9
TGTGCCAGCAGTTTATCGAGCTCAACCGCGGATACGCAGTATTTT CASSLSSSTADTQYF few TRBJ2-3 15 NA TRBV27
TGCGCCAGCAGCTTGGGGGCCCTCCGGGATACGCAGTATTTT CASSLGALRDTQYF once TRBJ2-3 14 NA TRBV5-1
TGTGCCAGCAGCTTAGCGGCTAGCGGGAACGCCAAAAACATTCAGTACTTC CASSLAASGNAKNIQYF NA TRBJ2-4 17 TRBD2 TRBV7-2
TGCGCCAGCAGCTTGGTCGGGGGAGGGCCAATTAATGAAAAACTGTTTTTT CASSLVGGGPINEKLFF NA TRBJ1-4 17 NA TRBV5-1
TGTGCCAGCAGCCATTCCCCAGGGGGCTCTGGGGCCAACGTCCTGACTTTC CASSHSPGGSGANVLTF once TRBJ2-6 17 TRBD1 TRBV11-2
TGCAGCGTGGAGAGAAACGCGGGGGGCTACACCTTC CSVERNAGGYTF few TRBJ1-2 12 NA TRBV29-1
TGTGCCAGCACTGAACAACTACCTACCAGCGGGATAAGGTTTGAGGCGGATACGCAGTATTTT CASTEQLPTSGIRFEADTQYF NA TRBJ2-3 21 TRBD2 TRBV2
TGCAGTGCTAGTAGAGGAAACACCATATATTTT CSASRGNTIYF NA TRBJ1-3 11 NA TRBV20-1
TGTGCCAGCAGTTACGGACAGGGGTTGGGGGAGCAGTACTTC CASSYGQGLGEQYF few TRBJ2-7 14 TRBD1 TRBV6-6
TGTGCCAGCAGGCGCGGGGGCACGGTTTATGGCTACACCTTC CASRRGGTVYGYTF NA TRBJ1-2 14 NA TRBV11-2
TGTGCCAGCAGCTTCCAAGCGGGAGCGAGAGATACGCAGTATTTT CASSFQAGARDTQYF NA TRBJ2-3 15 TRBD2 TRBV7-2
TGTGCCAGCAGCTTAGCGCGGGGTCAGGGCAAAAACATTCAGTACTTC CASSLARGQGKNIQYF NA TRBJ2-4 16 NA TRBV7-2
TGTGCCAGCGGGACAGGGGTACATAGCAATCAGCCCCAGCATTTT CASGTGVHSNQPQHF many TRBJ1-5 15 TRBD1 TRBV6-5
TGTGCCAGTACTCCGGGACAGCCGTTATTTGAAGCTTTCTTT CASTPGQPLFEAFF NA TRBJ1-1 14 TRBD1 TRBV19
TGCGTAACCGGGGATTCGCATGAGCAGTTCTTC CVTGDSHEQFF NA TRBJ2-1 11 NA TRBV20-1
TGTGCCAGCAGCTTAGTATGGGACACATACACTGAAGCTTTCTTT CASSLVWDTYTEAFF NA TRBJ1-1 15 NA TRBV7-2
TGTGCCAGTAGTCCCCGGACAGGGGCATACAATGAGCAGTTCTTC CASSPRTGAYNEQFF once TRBJ2-1 15 TRBD1 TRBV19
TGTGCCAGCAGCTTAGATGGCAGGGGGTATGGCTACACCTTC CASSLDGRGYGYTF NA TRBJ1-2 14 TRBD1 TRBV11-2
TGTGCCAGCAGTGGACGGACTAGCGGGGGGGACCAAGAGACCCAGTACTTC CASSGRTSGGDQETQYF NA TRBJ2-5 17 TRBD2 TRBV2
TGTGCCACCAGCAGAGGGGGGGGCCACTTGAATGAGCAGTTCTTC CATSRGGGHLNEQFF few TRBJ2-1 15 NA TRBV15
TGTGCCAGCAGCCTTCCCGGATTTCAGGCCGGGGAGCTGTTTTTT CASSLPGFQAGELFF few TRBJ2-2 15 NA TRBV7-3